This T cell receptor beta chain was identified in a study of cytomegalovirus exposure and HLA in healthy donors (TCRdb year 2017). General notes on the study: An earlier analysis of several hundred of the donors reported 250 to 350 Gb of sequence data and roughly 100 million unique TCR beta sequences from some 180 million T cells. An early release that covered 500 to 800 HLA-typed donors contained approximately 300 gigabases of sequencing data and around 85 million unique TCR sequences. Of the 398 genotyped donors, about 80% fell in the genetic ancestry cluster associated with self-reported Caucasian donors. The aim of the study was to test whether cataloging public T cell receptors could identify signatures of past pathogen exposure. Using immunosequencing, the study profiled T cell repertoires from around 680 subjects and related those repertoires to cytomegalovirus serostatus. In addition to the first cohort of hundreds of subjects, a separate validation cohort of about 120 different subjects was used. High-throughput TCR immunosequencing, statistical association of individual TCRs with disease status, and machine learning were combined to predict cytomegalovirus infection status. In a later analysis, previously published TCR beta repertoires from more than 500 donors were re-analyzed and high-resolution HLA genotyping was added so that TCR occurrence patterns could be studied. The later analysis used no new phenotypic data to find candidate immune exposures, relying instead on TCR beta sequences and their occurrence across donors. An earlier analysis of more than 450 of the donors used high-throughput TCR beta sequencing to judge whether each TCR beta V gene segment behaved as functional or pseudogenic. Alongside the repertoire data, information on donor age, sex, ethnicity and CMV serostatus was compiled. A later genetic analysis used genome-wide SNP genotypes for about 60% of the roughly 700 donors, treating that subset as a discovery cohort. All discovery cohort repertoires had been generated using a single sequencing platform. Both class I and class II loci were covered by HLA typing, at four-digit resolution. Typing coverage differed by locus: A, B, C, DRB1 and DQB1 were typed in roughly 620-630 donors, DQA1 in about 560, DPA1 in 600 to 610, and DPB1 in around 440. About five DR-DQ haplotypes were treated as single units for association and clustering because of strong linkage in the cohort. Across approximately 400 genotyped donors of the cohort, an average of about 240,000 unique TCR beta nucleotide sequences per donor were sequenced, and about a sixth of those sequences were non-productive.

Study-wide conclusions, independent of this receptor: Most TCR sequences were observed very rarely across donors, whereas some public TCRs were present in many individuals. Sequencing depth was assumed to be roughly uniform across donors in the presence/absence analyses, though that assumption may not hold. Linkage disequilibrium might explain the correlated functional status among segregating V segments, but an unknown experimental factor could not be ruled out. Specific HLA alleles were associated with 16,951 TCR beta sequences at a false discovery rate of 0.05 in a later analysis. In both the original and validation cohorts, the classifier was reported to diagnose cytomegalovirus status with high specificity and sensitivity. Most CMV-associated TCR beta chains appeared to be HLA-restricted in a later analysis, and the HLA associations seemed to be driven largely by CMV exposure. In a later analysis, HLA-associated TCR beta chains showed more clonal expansion and lower generation probabilities than non-associated chains that were equally common. In a later analysis, several top co-occurrence clusters were reported to appear linked to parvovirus B19, influenza, CMV and Epstein-Barr virus. Assigning TCR associations to individual alleles was difficult when HLA alleles, especially DR and DQ, strongly co-occurred. In a later analysis, the rate of TCR association differed among HLA loci, with DRB1 alleles having the most associated TCRs and HLA-C alleles having the fewest. An earlier analysis of approximately 590 of the donors showed that most TCR beta V segments appeared in productive rearrangements either about 90% or about 30% of the time, which broadly matched IMGT annotations. In the study, approximately 150 TCR beta chains were listed as associated with cytomegalovirus. Because counts were too low, seventeen rarely observed V segments, including chromosome 9 orphons, were excluded from the earlier analysis of 500 to 700 of the donors. An association between a missense DCLRE1C variant and V-gene and J-gene trimming of TCR beta chains was found in a later genetic analysis and replicated in an independent cohort. A few of the identified cytomegalovirus-associated TCR beta chains were confirmed in vitro to be specific for cytomegalovirus antigens. A further reported finding was that TCR beta sequences accurately predicted the HLA-A and HLA-B alleles for most subjects in the first cohort. In a later genetic analysis, fewer N-insertions in productive TCRs were reported among donors in an Asian-associated ancestry cluster than the 666-donor mean. A cluster of highly shared sequence variants was judged likely to be a technical artifact of the sequencing pipeline. Only TCR beta chains were sequenced in this cohort, and the absence of alpha or paired-chain data limited detectable features. Some IMGT-functional V segments, including TRBV6-2 and TRBV6-3, could not be distinguished by the 87-base-pair reads and were therefore excluded. CMV serostatus was the only immune exposure information available for the cohort. HLA typing was unavailable for some donors at each locus, so association tests used only the typed subset. It was suggested by the authors that the approach could potentially be generalized to other disease states and immunological phenotypes.

V gives up 5 bases and J gives up 3 bases, and the segment between their germline ends measures 17 bases. For CDR1 and CDR2, the germline V gene (reference sequence) lists WNHNN and SYGVQD. Including cysteine and phenylalanine, the CDR3 has 15 amino acids. The read is trimmed to its CDR3 DNA, 45 bases read in frame from base 1. Regarding this clone: Its specific antigen is unknown. No base qualities exist here, and no much larger clone lies one base off it.

Library generation was performed with the immunoSEQ multiplex PCR assay. For the multiplex PCR, a mixture combining 60 forward primers for TCR Vbeta segments and 13 reverse primers for TCR Jbeta segments was used. Amplification of the CDR3 region of rearranged TCR beta genes was performed with a multiplex PCR assay on genomic DNA. On the Illumina HiSeq System, the amplified TCR beta libraries were sequenced as 87-base-pair reads. For the original study's pipeline: Across the 670 or so repertoires, a later analysis counted some 81 million unique TCR beta chains, approximately 12 million of which were shared by at least two donors. To remove PCR and sequencing errors, raw reads were error-corrected and collapsed into unique sequences using a nearest-neighbor algorithm that merged closely related sequences. Alignment of CDR3 sequences to IMGT reference sequences was used to assign V, D and J gene segments. Each retained sequence needed at least a six-nucleotide match to both a V gene segment and a J gene segment. Rearrangements were called productive when the CDR3 lacked stop codons and stayed in frame with V and J; all others were non-productive. Following IMGT convention, CDR3 was defined as the stretch from the second conserved V-encoded cysteine to the conserved J-encoded phenylalanine. The earlier analysis of about 620 of the donors excluded sequences that lacked an unambiguous match to a single V gene segment. In an earlier analysis of approximately 500 of the donors, a V segment was called functional when productive rearrangements were above 56.7%, and segregating when the standard deviation between donors exceeded 5%. A statistical classification framework was built for diagnosing cytomegalovirus status from the catalog of TCR beta chain sequences. A later analysis assigned V and J genes by comparing TCR nucleotide sequences with IMGT/GENE-DB human TR gene sequences. In a later analysis, CDR3 sequences and most-parsimonious VDJ recombination scenarios were assigned using the TCRdist pipeline. In a later analysis, each TCR beta chain was defined by its CDR3 amino acid sequence together with its V-gene family, and reads lacking a unique V-gene family were excluded. A later analysis removed several hundred highly shared, low-generation-probability nucleotide sequences to deal with suspected cross-contamination and a sequencing artifact. For each public chain, a later analysis derived a clonal expansion index from normalized ranks of inferred template counts within each repertoire. In a later analysis, generation probabilities were computed with a VDJ recombination model fitted to out-of-frame rearrangements, and the resulting probabilities were checked against IGoR. In a later analysis, hypergeometric tests were used to score TCR-TCR, TCR-HLA and TCR-CMV co-occurrence, with a repertoire-size bias correction applied to TCR pairs. False discovery rates were estimated in a later analysis by permuting HLA or CMV assignments 20 times. In a later analysis, co-occurring TCRs were grouped with DBSCAN, and TCRdist sequence similarity was added when clustering was performed within HLA-allele-positive subsets. Repertoires with fewer than 30,000 or more than 120,000 public chains were left out of co-occurrence clustering, as were five repertoires with anomalous nucleotide sharing. The clones in this table, taken by TCRdb from immuneACCESS, are in-frame only. Not every clone is retained; where verified, under half of the shortfall comes from an unresolved V gene, and the cause of the rest is unknown. The DNA gave D and trimming, while V, J and clone size come from that table. The sample table records around 150,000 clones; around 73% of these occur just once. More than 1.4% of the sample lies in the top ten.

In total, 500 to 700 healthy bone marrow donors made up the cohort. At the time of sampling, all cohort members were nominally healthy, though unrecorded immune exposures were likely present. The donor was CMV seronegative and was included in the group of a few hundred seronegative cohort members. A peripheral blood sample was provided by each donor, and peripheral blood mononuclear cells were used for TCR beta sequencing. Genomic DNA extraction from the blood cell samples was performed with the Qiagen DNeasy Blood Extraction Kit. This sequence originates from a male donor in good health and CMV-seronegative. The chain is made from TRBV10-1 and TRBJ2-7, and perhaps TRBD2 as D gene, on 5 matching bases. The sample consisted of PBMCs. The CDR3 has the sequence CASSPGIGPVYEQYF. The nucleotide sequence is given as TGCGCCAGCAGTCCGGGGATTGGACCAGTCTACGAGCAGTACTTC.